A selection of T cell receptor beta chains follows, all from one sample in a study of radiation and T cells in renal cell carcinoma. Sequenced by immunoSEQ multiplex PCR; TCRdb stores in-frame clones only, minus some. The repertoire includes 40,000 to 60,000 clones, around 83% of them detected once, and 25% to 35% sits in the top ten. The specimen was blood, collected from a patient whose treatment included radiotherapy and nephrectomy. Every receptor here comes from a woman aged 70-85 years with renal cell carcinoma. The CDR3 runs from the conserved cysteine through the conserved F or W. A D gene is named only where the DNA matches it firmly. Clone size is not always given. Where it is, it says once, few, many or a class for expanded clones.

j_gene	abundance	v_gene	d_gene	CDR3nt	CDR3aa
TRBJ2-2	NA	TRBV5-1	NA	TGCGCCAGCAGCTTGGGGATCGCCGGGGAGCTGTTTTTT	CASSLGIAGELFF
TRBJ2-7	NA	TRBV5-6	TRBD1	TGTGCCAGCAGTACCACAGGGGAAACGGGGGAGCAGTACTTC	CASSTTGETGEQYF
TRBJ2-1	NA	TRBV7-2	NA	TGTGCCAGCAGCTTGACTTTCAACAATGAGCAGTTCTTC	CASSLTFNNEQFF
TRBJ2-1	NA	TRBV7-6	TRBD1	TGTGCCAGCAGCTTAAGCCCGGGACAGGGGGTAAATGAGCAGTTCTTC	CASSLSPGQGVNEQFF
TRBJ2-1	few	TRBV11-3	NA	TGTGCCAGCAGCGAGCTAGATGGTGAGCAGTTCTTC	CASSELDGEQFF
TRBJ2-1	NA	TRBV19	TRBD2	TGTGCCAGTAGTATGAGAGCGGGAGTTTCCTACAATGAGCAGTTCTTC	CASSMRAGVSYNEQFF
TRBJ2-3	few	TRBV4-2	NA	TGTGCCAGCAGCCAAAAAGGGGGAGAGGAAGATACGCAGTATTTT	CASSQKGGEEDTQYF
TRBJ2-1	NA	TRBV5-1	TRBD2	TGCGCCAGCAGCCGGACTAGTGAGCAGTTCTTC	CASSRTSEQFF
TRBJ2-7	NA	TRBV27	TRBD2	TGTGCCAGCAGTTTATCCCCCGCGGGGGACTACGAGCAGTACTTC	CASSLSPAGDYEQYF
TRBJ1-2	once	TRBV7-2	NA	TGTGCCAGCAGCTTACTGTCCGGGGATAGGTCTGGCTACACCTTC	CASSLLSGDRSGYTF
TRBJ2-7	once	TRBV28	NA	TGTGCCAGCAGATTATCAGCCACCAGCTCCTACGAGCAGTACTTC	CASRLSATSSYEQYF
TRBJ2-7	NA	TRBV19	TRBD2	TGTGCCAGTAGTCCCCCGGGACTAGCGGACTACGAGCAGTACTTC	CASSPPGLADYEQYF
TRBJ2-7	NA	TRBV7-2	NA	TGTGCCAGCAGCTTAGAGGTTAGCTTTTACTCCTCTCGGGAGCAGTACTTC	CASSLEVSFYSSREQYF
TRBJ1-1	NA	TRBV30	TRBD1	TGTGCCCCCTCAACGGAAGGGGGCCGAGTGAACACTGAAGCTTTCTTT	CAPSTEGGRVNTEAFF
TRBJ1-2	once	TRBV29-1	NA	TGCAGCGTTGACGTCGGGACGTATGGCTATGGCTACACCTTC	CSVDVGTYGYGYTF
TRBJ1-4	NA	TRBV4-1	NA	TGCGCCAGCAGCCAAGCGGGGAGGGGAAGGACTAATGAAAAACTGTTTTTT	CASSQAGRGRTNEKLFF
TRBJ1-2	NA	TRBV21-1	NA	TGTGCCAGCAGCAAAGGCGGGCAGACGGCGTGCTATGGCTACACCTTC	CASSKGGQTACYGYTF
TRBJ2-3	NA	TRBV5-4	NA	TGTGCCAGCAGCTTGGCTGGCCTAGATACGCAGTATTTT	CASSLAGLDTQYF
TRBJ2-1	NA	TRBV2	TRBD2	TGTGCCAGCAGTGCGGGCGGGAGGGACTACAATGAGCAGTTCTTC	CASSAGGRDYNEQFF
TRBJ2-7	NA	TRBV18	NA	TGTGCCAGCTCACCACCAGCGGGCCAAAAATCCCCCGAGCAGTACTTC	CASSPPAGQKSPEQYF
TRBJ1-1	NA	TRBV7-3	NA	TGTGCCAGCAGCCTGGAAATTAACACTGAAGCTTTCTTT	CASSLEINTEAFF
TRBJ2-3	NA	TRBV5-1	NA	TGCGCCAGCAGCCAAGCCGGAACAGATACGCAGTATTTT	CASSQAGTDTQYF
TRBJ2-2	NA	TRBV6-5	TRBD1	TGTGCCAGCAGTTACGCAGACAGGGGCGTAACCGGGGAGCTGTTTTTT	CASSYADRGVTGELFF
TRBJ1-2	NA	TRBV5-4	NA	TGTGCCAGCAGCTTGGATAGTGGGGGCGGCTACACCTTC	CASSLDSGGGYTF
TRBJ2-7	NA	TRBV13	NA	TGTGCCAGCAGCGCAAACCCGGGGGCCTACGAGCAGTACTTC	CASSANPGAYEQYF
TRBJ1-2	once	TRBV13	NA	TGTGCCAGCAGCTTATGGGGTGGGACGGCCTCTAACTATGGCTACACCTTC	CASSLWGGTASNYGYTF